These 15 T cell receptor beta chains were sequenced from one sample in a study of cytomegalovirus exposure and HLA in healthy donors. Data came from immunoSEQ multiplex PCR; TCRdb stores just in-frame clones and leaves some out. Of about 79,000 clones detected, 93% appear once; the ten largest clones hold 3.6%. Source material: PBMCs. Source of these receptors: a woman aged 30 to 39 in good health and CMV-seronegative.

This clone was seen more than once but under ten times. The gene calls are TRBV10-3 and TRBJ1-6, with 9 bases fitting TRBD1. Per germline, CDR1 ENHRY and CDR2 SYGVKD. Unmatched junction bases numbered 6, after V lost 10 bases and J lost 5 bases. The CDR3 runs 14 residues. CDR3: CATSRDRDNSPLHF. CDR3 in DNA: TGTGCCACAAGCAGGGACAGGGATAATTCACCCCTCCACTTT.

The chain links TRBV5-8 to TRBJ1-3, with D possibly matching TRBD1 (5 bases). Germline assignment: CDR1 SGHTS and CDR2 YDEGEE. The CDR3 has 14 residues. The V end was cut by 0 bases, the J end by 16 bases, with 20 bases between. CDR3 in DNA: TGTGCCAGCAGCTTGGAAGCGTGGGCAGGGTATATGTATTTT. Translating gives CASSLEAWAGYMYF.

V usage is TRBV5-8 and J usage is TRBJ1-3; D possibly corresponds to TRBD1 (6 bases). CDR1 is SGHTS and CDR2 is YDEGEE in the germline V gene. The length of the CDR3 is 15 residues. With 1 base removed from V and 4 bases from J, the gap between germline ends came to 12 bases. The CDR3 DNA reads TGTGCCAGCAGCTTGTACAGGGCGTACGGAAACACCATATATTTT. It encodes CASSLYRAYGNTIYF.

This clone has just one count. The CDR3 DNA reads as TGCGCCAGCAGCTCCGGGACTAGCGGGAGCCCGTTTCCTAATGAGCAGTTCTTC. It translates to CASSSGTSGSPFPNEQFF. The chain combines TRBV5-1 with TRBJ2-1, with TRBD2 matching 14 bases. CDR3 length equals 18 residues. Germline V CDR1 and CDR2: SGHRS, YFSETQ. V gave up 3 bases and J gave up 7 bases; unmatched junction bases: 12.

The chain uses TRBV10-2 and TRBJ2-1; TRBD2 matches 8 bases. The CDR3 covers 15 residues. The V and J ends lost 6 bases and 4 bases, in that order; junction bases with no gene match: 8. In germline, CDR1 is WSHSY, CDR2 SAAADI. Written as DNA, the CDR3 is TGCGCCAGCAGCGTGACTAGCGACACATACAATGAGCAGTTCTTC. Translated: CASSVTSDTYNEQFF.

V and J are TRBV19 and TRBJ2-1; the match to TRBD2 covers 11 bases. J gave up 5 bases and V 4 bases, and 10 bases lay outside the gene matches. CDR1 is LNHDA and CDR2 is SQIVND in the germline V gene (reference sequence). CDR3 length equals 17 residues. The CDR3 loop is CASSTLAGGGRNNEQFF. The CDR3 nucleotides are TGTGCCAGTAGTACTTTAGCGGGAGGGGGGAGGAACAATGAGCAGTTCTTC.

The rearrangement joins TRBV5-6 to TRBJ1-2, with TRBD1 as a possible D gene (5 bases). Germline V gives CDR1 SGHDT, CDR2 YYEEEE. Trimming cost V 4 bases and J 0 bases, with 19 bases left between them. The CDR3 has 17 amino acids. As DNA, the CDR3 is TGTGCCAGCAGCCACAGTTCTTCAGGGATCACTAACTATGGCTACACCTTC. Residues: CASSHSSSGITNYGYTF.

The rearrangement joins TRBV10-3 to TRBJ2-2; tentative D call: TRBD1 (7 bases). Germline assignment: CDR1 ENHRY and CDR2 SYGVKD. The CDR3 extends over 14 amino acids. Trimming took off 8 bases at V and 1 base at J, with 11 bases between the two ends. CDR3 protein: CAIGGGMNTGELFF. CDR3 nucleotides: TGTGCCATCGGAGGGGGCATGAACACCGGGGAGCTGTTTTTT.

This chain connects TRBV5-4 to TRBJ2-1; 11 bases are a match to TRBD2. The CDR3 loop spans 16 amino acids. CDR1 is SGHNT, CDR2 YYREEE, per germline (reference sequence). V shed 4 bases and J 3 bases; nucleotides not matched to a gene: 6. The CDR3 DNA reads TGTGCCAGCAGCCCACCGGGACTAGCGGACTACAATGAGCAGTTCTTC. As protein: CASSPPGLADYNEQFF. The variable domain in full, with the rest retrieved from reference TRBV5-4 and TRBJ2-1, is ETGVTQSPTHLIKTRGQQVTLRCSSQSGHNTVSWYQQALGQGPQFIFQYYREEENGRGNFPPRFSGLQFPNYSSELNVNALELDDSALYLCASSPPGLADYNEQFFGPGTRLTVL.

The chain has TRBV27 and TRBJ1-6; D might be TRBD1 (6 bases). Germline assignment: CDR1 MNHEY and CDR2 SMNVEV (reference sequence). V lost 5 bases, J lost 8 bases, and 13 bases lay in between. The CDR3 extends over 14 amino acids. The CDR3 sequence: CASSTRQDYSPLHF. CDR3 nucleotides: TGTGCCAGCAGTACCCGACAGGATTATTCACCCCTCCACTTT.

For this clone: Compared with germline, one end of the junction differs, possibly owing to a read error. This rearrangement joins TRBV7-7 to TRBJ2-5; 10 bases fit TRBD1. The CDR3 loop spans 17 amino acids. Germline V gene data show CDR1 as SSHAT and CDR2 as FNYEAQ (reference sequence). CDR3 sequence: CASSHLARDRGQETQYF. The CDR3 DNA follows: TGTGCTAGCAGCCACTTGGCCCGGGACAGGGGACAAGAGACCCAGTACTTC.

The rearrangement joins TRBV9 to TRBJ2-6; D possibly corresponds to TRBD1 (6 bases). The CDR3 totals 18 residues. Looked up from germline, CDR1 is SGDLS and CDR2 is YYNGEE. V was shortened by 3 bases and J by 0 bases, with 16 bases between the two germline ends. The chain's CDR3 is CASSAGHSGSSGANVLTF. CDR3 DNA: TGTGCCAGCAGCGCGGGACACTCTGGATCCTCTGGGGCCAACGTCCTGACTTTC.

The chain carries TRBV2 and TRBJ1-1; weak D call: TRBD1 (6 bases). V lost 6 bases, J lost 0 bases, and 17 bases lay in between. The germline V gene encodes CDR1 SNHLY and CDR2 FYNNEI. There are 16 residues in the CDR3. CDR3 region: CASSDWSGVLNTEAFF. CDR3 DNA: TGTGCCAGCAGCGATTGGTCAGGGGTACTGAACACTGAAGCTTTCTTT.

V and J are TRBV11-2 and TRBJ2-5, with 9 nucleotides matching TRBD2. Germline V gives CDR1 SGHAT, CDR2 FQNNGV. The length of the CDR3 is 15 residues. The V gene end was trimmed by 4 bases and the J gene end by 2 bases; junction bases not matched to a gene: 5. CDR3 loop: CASSSWTSAQETQYF. The CDR3 DNA reads as TGTGCCAGCAGCTCCTGGACTAGCGCGCAAGAGACCCAGTACTTC.

The chain employs TRBV19 and TRBJ1-4, with TRBD1 as a possible D gene (5 bases). This CDR3 spans 15 amino acids. The germline V gene has CDR1 LNHDA and CDR2 SQIVND (reference sequence). Deletions cut 2 bases from V and 0 bases from J, with 7 bases between. The CDR3 nucleotides read TGTGCCAGTAGTATACAGGGTTCAACTAATGAAAAACTGTTTTTT. Translated, it gives CASSIQGSTNEKLFF.